A selection of T cell receptor beta chains follows, all from one sample in a study of technical replicates of blood from a handful of donors. The table came from immunoSEQ multiplex PCR; TCRdb's copy has only in-frame clones and leaves some out. The data show roughly 59,000 clones, 70% to 90% seen once. The sequenced sample was PBMCs. The receptor source for this set is a human donor in good health. Some clones in this sample may be carry-over from other donors' samples. The CDR3 runs from the conserved cysteine through the conserved F or W.

V gene	CDR3 protein
TRBV2	CASTDRGQSYEQYF
TRBV4-3	CASSQDRTGGDEQYF
TRBV7-2	CASSLDSNGQPQHF
TRBV5-1	CASSSSGGYNEQFF
TRBV6-7	CATIGLRRRLNQPQHF
TRBV15	CATSRTLAGQGETQYF
TRBV4-2	CASSQMGSGEGNEQFF
TRBV4-1	CASSQEIGQVGQPQHF
TRBV19	CASSIDKGPIYGYTF
TRBV7-6	CASSFARGLYTGELFF
TRBV6-5	CASSGGLGGNGKLFF
TRBV28	CASSFGGTKYEQYF
TRBV11-3	CASSLEGLAGGLNTGELFF
TRBV7-6	CASSPVPDRGRETQYF
TRBV10-3	CAISLTTLAVTQYF
TRBV12-5	CASALQGQSSYEQYF
TRBV7-8	CASSSGGWNGNQPQHF
TRBV7-6	CASSETGVEQYF
TRBV11-2	CASSPSGLAEYEQYF
TRBV29-1	CSVPGQGAGGELFF
TRBV7-9	CASSKRGTGETQYF
TRBV9	CASSVSGTSGKETQYF
TRBV4-1	CASSRFSTGVYYGYTF
TRBV27	CASSFLAGGRRTGELFF
TRBV6-6	CASRDRGNSGANVLTF
TRBV5-8	CASSLPGHGETQYF
TRBV18	CASSPRDRGSLGNQPQHF
TRBV5-1	CASSPEGQGSSNEKLFF
TRBV11-3	CASSLRSGGRDTQYF
TRBV5-1	CASKEGGPNTEAFF
TRBV18	CASSPVGAGEQYF
TRBV15	CATSTGTGGNEQFF
TRBV13	CASSRGHYEQYF
TRBV7-2	CASSLGGGRHEQYF
TRBV5-8	CASSTRQNANYGYTF
TRBV30	CAWSSWTSGINEQFF
TRBV6-5	CASSGDRVAGYTF
TRBV10-3	CAIKRESTGELFF
TRBV11-3	CASSLGGYNEQFF
TRBV14	CASSHPQTGWWQETQYF
TRBV6-1	CASSEMEGSWGGKLFF
TRBV19	CASTDPGVGYTF
TRBV4-3	CASSQVWGIGQHINEQFF
TRBV29-1	CAHGGTELQETQYF
TRBV6-1	CASSEATSRPRQYF
TRBV7-6	CASSSTPGTGVSYEQYF
TRBV6-5	CASSLYRGTEAFF
TRBV7-9	CASLNRGATEAFF
TRBV30	CAWSVQTGGRETQYF
TRBV5-1	CASSMSGESSYNEQFF
TRBV18	CASRQGGYEQYF
TRBV29-1	CSVTTDRNYGYTF
TRBV19	CASMLAGRATNEKLFF
TRBV18	CASSPVGGDTQYF
TRBV25-1	CASAYRGGTEAFF